This TCR beta chain is drawn from a study of blood T cell repertoires in COVID-19. V lost 3 bases, J lost 2 bases, and 11 bases lay in between. The CDR3 runs 14 residues. Germline CDR1 SGDLS, CDR2 YYNGEE. This clone appeared once. Data came from immunoSEQ multiplex PCR; TCRdb stores just in-frame clones and leaves some out. The table records some 190,000 clones, roughly three quarters of them present only once. The chain carries TRBV9 and TRBJ1-2; D is undetermined. The sequenced sample consisted of peripheral blood. This receptor was obtained from a woman in her fifties or sixties with active or convalescent COVID-19. The CDR3: CASSANGVNYGYTF. The CDR3 nucleotides are TGTGCCAGCAGCGCCAACGGGGTAAACTATGGCTACACCTTC.